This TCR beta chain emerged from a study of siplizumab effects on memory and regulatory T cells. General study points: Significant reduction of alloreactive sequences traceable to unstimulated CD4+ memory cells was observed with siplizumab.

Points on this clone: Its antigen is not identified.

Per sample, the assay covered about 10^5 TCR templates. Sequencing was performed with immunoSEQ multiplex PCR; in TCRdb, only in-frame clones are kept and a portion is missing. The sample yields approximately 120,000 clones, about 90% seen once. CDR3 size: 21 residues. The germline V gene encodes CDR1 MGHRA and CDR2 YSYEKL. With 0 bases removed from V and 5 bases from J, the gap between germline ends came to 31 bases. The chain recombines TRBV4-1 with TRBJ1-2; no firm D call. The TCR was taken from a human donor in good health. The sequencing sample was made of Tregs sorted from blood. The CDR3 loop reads CASSQETLKTAGPMVGYGYTF. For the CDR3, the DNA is TGCGCCAGCAGCCAAGAAACCTTAAAAACCGCGGGCCCCATGGTGGGGTATGGCTACACCTTC.